This TCR beta chain originates from a study of shared clonotypes between healthy human individuals. Overall study: Samples came from a couple of female and a few male donors aged 18 to 49. Whole-study results and caveats: With a handful of donors compared, around 5% of naive CD4 clonotypes were shared. Naive subsets typically showed greater estimated richness than memory subsets.

Regarding this clone: Its antigen is as yet unknown.

The method was immunoSEQ multiplex PCR; TCRdb's version includes in-frame clones alone and lacks a portion of them. The data contain about 960,000 clones, more than 75% of them singletons. CDR1 and CDR2 from the germline V gene are SGDLS and YYNGEE. This CDR3 is built from 15 residues. J lost 3 bases, V lost 1 base, and 1 base had no gene match. Naive CD4+ cells were CD45RA-selected; the remaining cells were memory. This receptor was taken from a man aged 18 to 29 in good health. The sequenced sample was memory CD4+ T cells sorted from blood. Documented subset: CD45RA-negative fraction. V and J are TRBV9 and TRBJ1-6; 7 bases map to TRBD1. CDR3 sequence: CASSVNRGYNSPLHF. In DNA form, the CDR3 reads TGTGCCAGCAGCGTAAACAGGGGCTATAATTCACCCCTCCACTTT.